This T cell receptor (beta chain) was sequenced in a study of shared clonotypes between healthy human individuals. Findings and limits, study-wide: Non-shared clonotypes had lower generation probabilities than clonotypes shared by all four sorted-subset donors.

V lost 4 bases, J lost 2 bases, and 0 bases lay in between. The CDR3 has 11 residues. Germline V CDR1 and CDR2: GTSNPN, SVGIG (reference sequence). Generated by immunoSEQ multiplex PCR, the TCRdb table keeps only in-frame clones and is missing some. The sample lists about 1.5 million clones, more than 95% occurring once. Points on this clone: Its antigen is undetermined.

The sequenced sample was naive CD4+ T cells sorted from blood. The subset here: CD45RA+ positively selected. This clonotype was obtained from a man younger than 45 in good health. The J gene is TRBJ2-6, the V gene TRBV30; D ambiguous. CDR3 residues: CAWTGANVLTF. In nucleotides, the CDR3 is TGTGCCTGGACTGGGGCCAACGTCCTGACTTTC.